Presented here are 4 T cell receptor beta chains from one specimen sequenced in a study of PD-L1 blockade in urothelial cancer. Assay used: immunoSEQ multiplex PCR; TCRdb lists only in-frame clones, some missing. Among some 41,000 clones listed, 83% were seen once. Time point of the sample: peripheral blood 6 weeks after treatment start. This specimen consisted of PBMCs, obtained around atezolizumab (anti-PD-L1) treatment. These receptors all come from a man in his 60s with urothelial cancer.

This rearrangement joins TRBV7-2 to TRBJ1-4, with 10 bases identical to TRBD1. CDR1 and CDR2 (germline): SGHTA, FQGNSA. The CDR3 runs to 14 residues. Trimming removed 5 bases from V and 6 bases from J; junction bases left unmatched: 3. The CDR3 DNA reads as TGTGCCAGCAGCCTGACAGGGGGCGATGAAAAACTGTTTTTT. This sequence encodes CASSLTGGDEKLFF.

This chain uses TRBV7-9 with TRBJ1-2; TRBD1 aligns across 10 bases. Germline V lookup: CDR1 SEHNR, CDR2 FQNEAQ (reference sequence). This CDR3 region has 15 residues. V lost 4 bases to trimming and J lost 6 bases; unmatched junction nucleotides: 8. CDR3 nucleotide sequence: TGTGCCAGCAGCTCCTGGACAGGGGGAAATGATGGCTACACCTTC. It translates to CASSSWTGGNDGYTF. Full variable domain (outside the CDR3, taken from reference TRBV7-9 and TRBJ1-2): DTGVSQNPRHKITKRGQNVTFRCDPISEHNRLYWYRQTLGQGPEFLTYFQNEAQLEKSRLLSDRFSAERPKGSFSTLEIQRTEQGDSAMYLCASSSWTGGNDGYTFGSGTRLTVV.

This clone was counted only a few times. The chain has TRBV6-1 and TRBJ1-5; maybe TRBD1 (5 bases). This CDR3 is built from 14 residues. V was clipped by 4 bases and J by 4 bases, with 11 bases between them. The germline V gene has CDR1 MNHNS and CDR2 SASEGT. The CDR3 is CASSGDWGNQPQHF. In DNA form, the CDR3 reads TGTGCCAGCAGTGGGGACTGGGGGAATCAGCCCCAGCATTTT.

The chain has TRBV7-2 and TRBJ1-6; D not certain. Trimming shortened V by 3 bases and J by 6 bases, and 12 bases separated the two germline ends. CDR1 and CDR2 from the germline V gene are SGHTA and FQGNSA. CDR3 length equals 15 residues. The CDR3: CASSFPGEINSPLHF. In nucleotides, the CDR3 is TGTGCCAGCAGCTTCCCCGGGGAAATTAATTCACCCCTCCACTTT.